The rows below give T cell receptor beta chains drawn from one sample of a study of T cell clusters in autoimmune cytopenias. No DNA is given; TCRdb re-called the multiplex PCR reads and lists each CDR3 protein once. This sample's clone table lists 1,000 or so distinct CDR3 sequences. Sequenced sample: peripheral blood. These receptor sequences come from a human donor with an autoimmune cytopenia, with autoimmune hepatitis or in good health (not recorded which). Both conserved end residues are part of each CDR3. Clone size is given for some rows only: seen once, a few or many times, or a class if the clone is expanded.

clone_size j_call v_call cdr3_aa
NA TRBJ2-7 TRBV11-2 CASSNRDSGPEQYF
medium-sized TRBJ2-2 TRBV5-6 CASRFTGTVNTGELFF
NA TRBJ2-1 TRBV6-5 CASAVGALSLGWDEQFF
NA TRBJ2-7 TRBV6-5 CASSYRDRGTYEQYF
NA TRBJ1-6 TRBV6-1 CASGGSYSPLHF
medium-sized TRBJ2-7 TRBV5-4 CASSLVGSGSHEQYF
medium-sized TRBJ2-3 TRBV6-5 CASSYPNEDTQYF
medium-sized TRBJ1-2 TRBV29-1 CSVGGGQGYGYTF
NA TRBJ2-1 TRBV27 CASSTGPYNEQFF
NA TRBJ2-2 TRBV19 CASSMTIGGTGELFF
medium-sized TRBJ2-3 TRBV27 CASSWTSEDTQYF
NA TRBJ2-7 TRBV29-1 CSVVLLGTGAYEQYF
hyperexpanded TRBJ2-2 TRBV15 CATSRASGNTGELFF
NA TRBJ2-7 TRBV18 CASSPPGQGSYEQYF
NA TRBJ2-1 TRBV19 CASRTVSGRNYNEQFF
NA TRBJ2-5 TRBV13 CATARGGRMRETQYF
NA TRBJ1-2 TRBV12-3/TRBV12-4 CASSWGTGVYGYTF
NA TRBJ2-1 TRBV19 CASSPSGRAGRNEQFF
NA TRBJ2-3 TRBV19 CASSIRLAGGPTDTQYF
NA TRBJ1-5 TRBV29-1 CSVLGSSPHQPQHF
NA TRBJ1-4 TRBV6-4 CASRANEKLFF
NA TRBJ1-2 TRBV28 CASSLETHGYTF
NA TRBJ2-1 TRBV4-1 CASSPGGVRYNEQFF
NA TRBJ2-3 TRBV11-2 CASTIAGVTDTQYF
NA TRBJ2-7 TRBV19 CASSMGAGSYEQYF
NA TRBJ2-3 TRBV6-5 CASSPPVSTDTQYF
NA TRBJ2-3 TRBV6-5 CASSSPRLAGATDTQYF
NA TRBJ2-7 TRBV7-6 CASSSRGGDEQYF
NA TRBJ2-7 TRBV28 CASSLQGPYEQYF
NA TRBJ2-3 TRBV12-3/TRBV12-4 CASSFTRLATDTQYF
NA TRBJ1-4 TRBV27 CASSQDTLGNEKLFF
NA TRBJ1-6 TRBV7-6 CASSLVTGGNSPLHF
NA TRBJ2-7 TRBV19 CASGGTRDTYEQYF
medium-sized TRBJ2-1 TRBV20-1 CSAFRTDYNEQFF
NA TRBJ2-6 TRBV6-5 CASSYSRYLGANVLTF
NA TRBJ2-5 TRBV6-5 CASSPEGGSQETQYF
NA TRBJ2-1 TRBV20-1 CSAPARGGAYNEQFF
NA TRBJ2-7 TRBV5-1 CASSSGQEVYEQYF
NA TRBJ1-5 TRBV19 CASTNPTGYSNQPQHF
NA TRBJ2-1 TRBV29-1 CSVGLSDRGRDEQFF
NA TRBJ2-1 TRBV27 CASSLSVLDPEQFF
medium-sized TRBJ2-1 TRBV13 CASSSTDSSYRDEQFF
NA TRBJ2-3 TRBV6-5 CASRGTGGTDTQYF
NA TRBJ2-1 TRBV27 CASSVPGVLYNEQFF
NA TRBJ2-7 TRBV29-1 CSVAGQGYEQYF
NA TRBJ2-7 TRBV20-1 CSARPQTTTLYEQYF
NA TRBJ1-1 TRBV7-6 CASSSGPNTEAFF
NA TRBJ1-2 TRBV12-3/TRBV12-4 CASSFQPDGYTF
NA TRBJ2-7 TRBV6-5 CASSYGGGSYEQYF
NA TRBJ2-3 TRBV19 CASSIVGRTDTQYF
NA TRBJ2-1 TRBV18 CASSPLGGSSYNEQFF
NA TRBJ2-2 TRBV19 CASNTLQDYTGELFF
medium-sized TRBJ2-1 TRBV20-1 CSARDSIERAQYNEQFF
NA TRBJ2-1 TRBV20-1 CSANPTSGGWNEQFF